This passage covers 30 T cell receptor beta chains from one sample sequenced in a study of cytomegalovirus exposure and HLA in healthy donors. A multiplex PCR was run with 60 Vbeta primers and 13 Jbeta primers. Clones were read by immunoSEQ multiplex PCR, and TCRdb kept only the in-frame ones, dropping some. The sample has some 53,000 clones. The source material was PBMCs. The receptors stem from a woman aged 55-70 years in good health and CMV-seropositive.

The chain is built from TRBV5-1 and TRBJ2-5; 7 bases fit TRBD2. Losses at the gene ends were 0 bases for V and 2 bases for J; bases not matched to a gene: 7. The CDR3 has 16 amino acids. Germline-derived CDR1 and CDR2 are SGHRS and YFSETQ. CDR3 residues: CASSLAGAGKQETQYF. As DNA, the CDR3 is TGCGCCAGCAGCTTGGCCGGAGCGGGGAAACAAGAGACCCAGTACTTC.

The chain is built from TRBV7-8 and TRBJ1-5, with D maybe TRBD1 (5 bases). The germline V and J ends were trimmed by 2 bases and 9 bases, with 14 bases remaining between them. Looked up from germline, CDR1 is SGHVS and CDR2 is FQNEAQ. CDR3 size: 14 residues. The CDR3 nucleotides are TGTGCCAGCAGCTTAACGGGGGAGGTTACGCCCCAGCATTTT. Protein product: CASSLTGEVTPQHF.

V gene TRBV5-1 combines with J gene TRBJ2-7, with D hard to call. The CDR3 has 11 amino acids. V was cut by 2 bases and J by 4 bases, with 4 bases left in between. Germline-derived CDR1 and CDR2 are SGHRS and YFSETQ. As DNA, the CDR3 is TGCGCCAGCAGCTTTCAGTACGAGCAGTACTTC. This translates into CASSFQYEQYF.

The V gene is TRBV28, the J gene TRBJ1-1; D may be TRBD1 (5 bases). Per germline, CDR1 MDHEN and CDR2 SYDVKM. V shed 6 bases and J shed 4 bases, with 15 bases lying between them. CDR3 length: 14 amino acids. The DNA for the CDR3 is TGTGCCAGCAGAAGAAGAGAAGGGGTCACTGAAGCTTTCTTT. Translation gives CASRRREGVTEAFF.

The chain recombines TRBV27 with TRBJ1-5; D gene uncertain. From germline, CDR1 is MNHEY and CDR2 SMNVEV (reference sequence). V lost 4 bases and J 0 bases, leaving 10 bases between the germline ends. This CDR3 comprises 15 residues. The CDR3, as DNA: TGTGCCAGCAGTTCGAGGGAGGTTAGCAATCAGCCCCAGCATTTT. It codes for CASSSREVSNQPQHF.

The chain is built from TRBV18 and TRBJ2-1, with no clear D. CDR3 length: 14 amino acids. Germline V gives CDR1 KGHSH, CDR2 LQKENI. Deletions cut 6 bases from V and 0 bases from J, with 9 bases between. DNA for the CDR3: TGTGCCAGCTCTCTCATGAGCTCCTACAATGAGCAGTTCTTC. It yields the protein CASSLMSSYNEQFF.

This chain uses TRBV6-6 with TRBJ2-5; 10 nucleotides match TRBD1. The ends lost 5 bases at V and 5 bases at J; junction bases unmatched: 8. The CDR3 loop spans 15 amino acids. Germline V gene lookup returns CDR1 MNHNY and CDR2 SVGAGI (reference sequence). The CDR3 region is CASSGGQGFRETQYF. CDR3 DNA sequence: TGTGCCAGCAGTGGGGGACAGGGGTTTCGGGAGACCCAGTACTTC.

V is TRBV4-1 and J is TRBJ1-3; the D is unclear. CDR1 is MGHRA and CDR2 is YSYEKL in the germline V gene. Trimming took off 1 base at V and 0 bases at J, with 10 bases between the two ends. The CDR3 runs 16 residues. In DNA form, the CDR3 reads TGCGCCAGCAGCCAAGCTGAGCGGACCTCTGGAAACACCATATATTTT. This codes for CASSQAERTSGNTIYF.

V gene TRBV6-1 combines with J gene TRBJ1-5; 8 bases map to TRBD1. The V gene end was trimmed by 7 bases and the J gene end by 0 bases; junction bases not matched to a gene: 5. There are 15 residues in the CDR3. Germline lookup yields CDR1 MNHNS and CDR2 SASEGT. Here the CDR3 reads CASIPQGVSNQPQHF. In DNA form, the CDR3 reads TGTGCCAGCATTCCACAGGGGGTTAGCAATCAGCCCCAGCATTTT.

This chain connects TRBV5-1 to TRBJ2-5, with 8 bases lining up with TRBD1. Germline CDR1 SGHRS, CDR2 YFSETQ. The CDR3 is 18 amino acids. J was trimmed by 3 bases and V by 2 bases; bases with no gene match: 15. In nucleotides, the CDR3 is TGCGCCAGCAGCTTAGGGAAGGGCCGGCAGGGGGCGGAAGAGACCCAGTACTTC. Translating it yields CASSLGKGRQGAEETQYF.

The rearrangement uses TRBV14 and TRBJ2-3; 11 bases match TRBD2. V dropped 0 bases and J dropped 7; count of bases not matched to a gene: 9. Germline CDR1 is SGHDN and CDR2 is FVKESK. There are 17 residues in the CDR3. CDR3 loop: CASSQDDWLAGGYTQYF. The CDR3 DNA is TGTGCCAGCAGCCAAGATGATTGGCTAGCGGGGGGATATACGCAGTATTTT.

The rearrangement joins TRBV6-1 to TRBJ1-1; D is uncertain. This CDR3 is built from 14 residues. Between the trimmed V and J ends, which lost 0 bases and 4 bases, there was a span of 9 bases. Per germline, CDR1 MNHNS and CDR2 SASEGT. The CDR3 sequence: CASSEAHGSTEAFF. CDR3 coding DNA: TGTGCCAGCAGTGAAGCCCACGGGAGCACTGAAGCTTTCTTT.

On this clone: Germline and junction disagree at one end, which may indicate a read error. The V call is TRBV29-1, the J call TRBJ1-1, with a tentative D call TRBD1 (6 bases). The length of the CDR3 is 12 residues. Germline V gene data show CDR1 as SQVTM and CDR2 as ANQGSEA. CDR3 coding DNA: TGCAGCGTTGAACGGGGGGGCACTGAAGATTTCTTT. The encoded protein is CSVERGGTEDFF.

The rearrangement joins TRBV19 to TRBJ2-1, with 8 bases lining up with TRBD1. CDR1 is LNHDA and CDR2 is SQIVND in the germline V gene (reference sequence). With 5 bases clipped from V and 9 bases from J, the junction kept 6 bases outside the gene matches. The CDR3 runs 13 residues. DNA for the CDR3: TGTGCCAGTAGTGCTGACAGGGGCAGTGAGCAGTTCTTC. Protein: CASSADRGSEQFF. Looking up the rest from reference TRBV19 and TRBJ2-1 gives the full variable domain: DGGITQSPKYLFRKEGQNVTLSCEQNLNHDAMYWYRQDPGQGLRLIYYSQIVNDFQKGDIAEGYSVSREKKESFPLTVTSAQKNPTAFYLCASSADRGSEQFFGPGTRLTVL.

The V and J genes are TRBV28 and TRBJ1-2; 9 bases agree with TRBD1. V was clipped by 3 bases and J by 7 bases; unmatched bases: 6. CDR3 length: 14 amino acids. Germline CDR1 and CDR2: MDHEN and SYDVKM. The CDR3 region has the DNA TGTGCCAGCAGTTTCGGACAGGGGAGTAGTGGCTACACCTTC. Encoded protein: CASSFGQGSSGYTF.

The chain uses TRBV9 and TRBJ1-6; 7 nucleotides line up with TRBD1. The germline CDR1 and CDR2 sequences are SGDLS and YYNGEE. The V gene end was trimmed by 3 bases and the J gene end by 8 bases; junction bases not matched to a gene: 8. This CDR3 contains 15 residues. CDR3 in amino acids: CASSGTGEGYSPLHF. In DNA form, the CDR3 reads TGTGCCAGCAGCGGAACAGGGGAAGGTTATTCACCCCTCCACTTT.

The chain carries TRBV6-1 and TRBJ1-6; 7 nucleotides line up with TRBD1. The length of the CDR3 is 14 residues. The V gene's germline CDR1 is MNHNS and CDR2 SASEGT. The trim removed 4 bases at V and 9 bases at J, leaving 6 bases unmatched. CDR3 sequence reads: CASSAERGPSPLHF. The CDR3 nucleotides are TGTGCCAGCAGTGCGGAGAGGGGGCCTTCACCCCTCCACTTT.

The rearrangement links TRBV7-9 to TRBJ2-1; D is uncertain. Germline V gives CDR1 SEHNR, CDR2 FQNEAQ (reference sequence). CDR3 length: 13 residues. Between the trimmed V and J ends, which lost 1 base and 5 bases, there was a span of 6 bases. The chain's CDR3 is CASSLEPHNEQFF. The DNA for the CDR3 is TGTGCCAGCAGCTTAGAGCCCCACAATGAGCAGTTCTTC.

The rearrangement links TRBV6-5 to TRBJ1-2; tentatively, D is TRBD1 (6 bases). CDR1 is MNHEY, CDR2 SVGAGI, per germline. The CDR3 totals 14 residues. Between the trimmed V and J ends, which lost 2 bases and 3 bases, there was a span of 10 bases. Here the CDR3 DNA reads TGTGCCAGCAGTTACAGGGGGGGGGACTATGGCTACACCTTC. As protein: CASSYRGGDYGYTF.

The chain employs TRBV7-9 and TRBJ1-6; D remains unclear. Germline-derived CDR1 and CDR2 are SEHNR and FQNEAQ (reference sequence). V gave up 5 bases and J gave up 9 bases, with 5 bases separating them. This CDR3 is 11 amino acids long. Written as DNA, the CDR3 is TGTGCCAGCAGCCTCGGTTCACCCCTCCACTTT. It yields the protein CASSLGSPLHF.

This chain connects TRBV9 to TRBJ2-1; TRBD2 agrees at 13 bases. The germline V gene has CDR1 SGDLS and CDR2 YYNGEE. This CDR3 comprises 16 residues. The ends lost 4 bases at V and 8 bases at J; junction bases unmatched: 9. DNA for the CDR3: TGTGCCAGCAGCAAGCGAGGACTAGCGGGGGAAGATGAGCAGTTCTTC. It is translated as CASSKRGLAGEDEQFF.

The genes are TRBV19 and TRBJ2-2; a possible D gene is TRBD1 (5 bases). Germline V CDR1 and CDR2: LNHDA, SQIVND (reference sequence). V was clipped by 5 bases and J by 2 bases, with 15 bases between them. This CDR3 contains 16 residues. The chain's CDR3 is CASSLLGDRNTGELFF. The CDR3 region has the DNA TGTGCCAGTAGTCTCCTGGGCGACAGAAACACCGGGGAGCTGTTTTTT.

The chain is built from TRBV4-1 and TRBJ2-5; the match to TRBD2 covers 8 bases. CDR1 MGHRA and CDR2 YSYEKL come from the germline V gene. J was trimmed by 7 bases and V by 1 base; bases with no gene match: 8. This CDR3 is 15 amino acids long. CDR3 sequence (DNA): TGCGCCAGCAGCCAAGTAGCGGGGTTGGGTGGGACCCAGTACTTC. Its protein product is CASSQVAGLGGTQYF.

V is TRBV9 and J is TRBJ2-7; 7 bases are a match to TRBD2. The V segment lost 3 bases and the J segment 7 bases; nucleotides outside the gene matches: 10. Germline V gene data show CDR1 as SGDLS and CDR2 as YYNGEE. The CDR3 consists of 14 residues. The CDR3 coding sequence is TGTGCCAGCAGCGAGCGGACGGCGGGGGAGGAGCAGTACTTC. Its translation is CASSERTAGEEQYF.

The chain has TRBV5-1 and TRBJ1-2, with D tentatively TRBD1 (6 bases). The CDR3 length is 15 residues. Trimming stripped 2 bases from V and 6 bases from J, with 17 bases between. The germline gives CDR1 SGHRS, CDR2 YFSETQ. The CDR3 sequence is CASSFSGGLSDGYTF. CDR3 nucleotides: TGCGCCAGCAGCTTTTCGGGGGGCCTCTCGGATGGCTACACCTTC.

The rearrangement uses TRBV6-5 and TRBJ2-7, with 7 bases identical to TRBD2. CDR1 is MNHEY and CDR2 is SVGAGI in the germline V gene. Unmatched junction bases numbered 7, after V lost 6 bases and J lost 2 bases. CDR3 length equals 14 residues. This CDR3 reads CASRLGGVTYEQYF. CDR3 in DNA: TGTGCCAGCAGGCTGGGGGGGGTTACCTACGAGCAGTACTTC.

This chain connects TRBV7-2 to TRBJ2-7; D not resolved. The CDR3 consists of 13 residues. The germline CDR1 and CDR2 sequences are SGHTA and FQGNSA. V was trimmed by 1 base and J by 4 bases, leaving 8 bases between them. The CDR3 sequence: CASSLGREYEQYF. The CDR3 bases are TGTGCCAGCAGCTTAGGGAGAGAGTACGAGCAGTACTTC.

The rearrangement links TRBV25-1 to TRBJ2-7, with a weak D call TRBD2 (6 bases). With 4 bases removed from V and 9 bases from J, the gap between germline ends came to 10 bases. CDR3 length equals 11 residues. Germline lookup yields CDR1 MGHDK and CDR2 SYGVNS. Written as DNA, the CDR3 is TGTGCCAGCAGTGGGGGACTTGGGCAGTACTTC. As protein: CASSGGLGQYF.

The genes are TRBV5-1 and TRBJ1-1; 8 bases are shared with TRBD1. Looked up from germline, CDR1 is SGHRS and CDR2 is YFSETQ. The V and J ends lost 0 bases and 7 bases, in that order; junction bases with no gene match: 5. This CDR3 is 14 amino acids long. In DNA form, the CDR3 reads TGCGCCAGCAGCTTGGTTGACAGGGGATTTGAAGCTTTCTTT. Encoded protein: CASSLVDRGFEAFF.

CDR3 DNA: TGCGCCAGCAACGCAGGGGGTGGTGGAAACACCATATATTTT. Amino acid sequence: CASNAGGGGNTIYF. V and J are TRBV5-1 and TRBJ1-3; 7 nucleotides match TRBD1. The CDR3 totals 14 residues. Germline-derived CDR1 and CDR2 are SGHRS and YFSETQ. V was pared by 6 bases and J by 3 bases, with 6 bases of the junction left unmatched.